Listed here are 16 T cell receptor beta chains from one sample, sequenced in a study of CD8 T cells in ankylosing spondylitis. Study-wide results and caveats: There was a TCR beta motif, made of fewer than 10 highly homologous variants, that appeared characteristic of ankylosing spondylitis blood.

Their cognate antigens are unknown. TCRdb redid the calling of the 5' RACE reads with MiXCR, one entry per CDR3 protein. The table includes 670,000 or so distinct CDR3 sequences, roughly 19% detected once. Sequenced: blood, either unsorted or a sorted T cell fraction (not recorded which). The receptors come from a male donor with ankylosing spondylitis.

This clonotype was recorded a few times. CDR3 loop: CASSLGPAEGYTF. The CDR3 DNA reads TGTGCCAGCAGTCTCGGGCCGGCGGAGGGCTACACCTTC. The chain couples TRBV6-6 to TRBJ1-2; D not certain. Germline lookup yields CDR1 MNHNY and CDR2 SVGAGI (reference sequence). Trimming removed 5 bases at V and 8 bases at J, with 15 bases between. The CDR3 extends over 13 amino acids.

Only a few counts were recorded for this clonotype. This chain joins TRBV4-3 and TRBJ1-6; 7 positions agree with TRBD1. The V gene's germline CDR1 is LGHNA and CDR2 YSLEER. Losses at the gene ends were 3 bases for V and 1 base for J; bases not matched to a gene: 3. This CDR3 region has 16 residues. This CDR3 reads CASSQAGGSYNSPLHF. In nucleotides, the CDR3 is TGCGCCAGCAGCCAGGCAGGGGGGTCCTATAATTCACCCCTCCACTTT.

This chain connects TRBV5-1 to TRBJ1-1, with 7 bases lining up with TRBD1. In germline, CDR1 is SGHRS, CDR2 YFSETQ. The CDR3 is 15 amino acids. V was pared by 4 bases and J by 0 bases, with 6 bases of the junction left unmatched. The CDR3 nucleotides read TGCGCCAGCAGCAAGCCGACAGGGATGAACACTGAAGCTTTCTTT. Amino acid sequence: CASSKPTGMNTEAFF.

V gene TRBV12-5 combines with J gene TRBJ1-1; D remains unclear. Germline assignment: CDR1 LGHNT and CDR2 FRNRAP. The CDR3 has 17 amino acids. V was clipped by 5 bases and J by 4 bases, with 23 bases between them. This chain's CDR3 is CASGPQVFLGEGTEAFF. DNA of the CDR3: TGTGCTAGTGGTCCCCAGGTTTTCTTGGGTGAGGGCACTGAAGCTTTCTTT.

The CDR3 loop reads CAISEISGGGETQYF. The CDR3 DNA follows: TGTGCCATCAGTGAAATAAGCGGGGGTGGAGAGACCCAGTACTTC. The chain employs TRBV10-3 and TRBJ2-5; TRBD2 aligns across 8 bases. Germline CDR1 reads ENHRY; CDR2 reads SYGVKD. CDR3 size: 15 residues. V gave up 3 bases and J gave up 4 bases; unmatched junction bases: 7.

This clonotype occurred many times. V gene TRBV11-2 combines with J gene TRBJ2-7; D unclear. Germline CDR1 SGHAT, CDR2 FQNNGV. This CDR3 region has 15 residues. Trimming cost V 1 base and J 2 bases, with 12 bases left between them. The CDR3 coding sequence is TGTGCCAGCAGCTTAGCCCCGACCGATACCTACGAGCAGTACTTC. This translates into CASSLAPTDTYEQYF. The full variable domain, rest sourced from reference TRBV11-2 and TRBJ2-7, is EAGVAQSPRYKIIEKRQSVAFWCNPISGHATLYWYQQILGQGPKLLIQFQNNGVVDDSQLPKDRFSAERLKGVDSTLKIQPAKLEDSAVYLCASSLAPTDTYEQYFGPGTRLTVT.

This clonotype was seen repeatedly, ten times or more. The J gene is TRBJ2-1, the V gene TRBV12-5, with D tentatively TRBD2 (8 bases). This CDR3 is 18 amino acids long. V lost 1 base, J lost 2 bases, and 18 bases lay in between. Germline-derived CDR1 and CDR2 are LGHNT and FRNRAP. The CDR3 DNA reads TGTGCTAGTGGTTTGGGACAGGGTAGCGGGATGGCCTACAATGAGCAGTTCTTC. It translates to CASGLGQGSGMAYNEQFF.

The chain joins TRBV12-3 or TRBV12-4 to TRBJ1-1; 7 bases align to TRBD1. V gave up 3 bases and J gave up 0 bases; unmatched junction bases: 4. This CDR3 comprises 15 residues. The CDR3 protein is CASSLGQPVNTEAFF. DNA of the CDR3: TGTGCCAGCAGTTTGGGACAGCCCGTGAACACTGAAGCTTTCTTT.

This clonotype was found a few times. This chain joins TRBV12-3 or TRBV12-4 and TRBJ1-2; maybe TRBD1 (6 bases). Trimming cost V 7 bases and J 8 bases, with 14 bases left between them. The CDR3 runs to 12 residues. CDR3 in DNA: TGTGCCAGCACCGCGGACAGAAACGGCTACACCTTC. As protein: CASTADRNGYTF.

The sample holds many counts of this clonotype. The chain has TRBV7-9 and TRBJ1-1, with D hard to call. The CDR3 is 13 residues long. Trimming pared 3 bases from V and 1 base from J, leaving 6 bases between. Germline V lookup: CDR1 SEHNR, CDR2 FQNEAQ (reference sequence). CDR3: CASSLLGNTEAFF. The CDR3 coding sequence is TGTGCCAGCAGCTTGTTAGGGAACACTGAAGCTTTCTTT.

This clonotype was seen at least ten times. The chain combines TRBV12-3 or TRBV12-4 with TRBJ2-7; 9 nucleotides match TRBD1. This CDR3 has 15 amino acids. V shed 5 bases and J 2 bases; nucleotides not matched to a gene: 7. The CDR3 loop reads CASSPGQGRTYEQYF. The CDR3 coding sequence is TGTGCCAGCAGTCCCGGACAGGGGCGCACCTACGAGCAGTACTTC.

This clonotype turned up a few times. CDR3 DNA: TGTGCCAGCAGCTCGTTGGACACCGTTAGCAATCAGCCCCAGCATTTT. Protein: CASSSLDTVSNQPQHF. The genes are TRBV7-8 and TRBJ1-5, with D perhaps TRBD1 (5 bases). This CDR3 region has 16 residues. Germline assignment: CDR1 SGHVS and CDR2 FQNEAQ. V lost 4 bases to trimming and J lost 0 bases, with 13 bases between them. Combining the CDR3 with reference TRBV7-8 and TRBJ1-5 gives the whole variable domain GAGVSQSPRYKVAKRGQDVALRCDPISGHVSLFWYQQALGQGPEFLTYFQNEAQLDKSGLPSDRFFAERPEGSVSTLKIQRTQQEDSAVYLCASSSLDTVSNQPQHFGDGTRLSIL.

The sample holds a few counts of this clonotype. CDR3 in amino acids: CASSSAPTSVPGGSYNEQFF. Written as DNA, the CDR3 is TGTGCCAGCAGCTCGGCCCCAACTAGCGTTCCAGGGGGCTCCTACAATGAGCAGTTCTTC. V is TRBV11-1 and J is TRBJ2-1, with D possibly being TRBD1 or TRBD2 (7 bases each). The V gene lost 4 bases and the J gene lost 0 bases, with 25 bases spanning the gap. The germline V gene encodes CDR1 SGHAT and CDR2 FQDESV (reference sequence). This CDR3 is 20 amino acids long.

In its sample, this clonotype was seen many times. The rearrangement links TRBV24-1 to TRBJ2-1; D not certain. This CDR3 is built from 11 residues. Germline V gives CDR1 KGHDR, CDR2 SFDVKD. Trimming took 1 base from V and 8 from J, leaving 2 bases between them. CDR3 amino acids: CATSDFYEQFF. The DNA of the CDR3 is TGTGCCACCAGTGATTTTTATGAGCAGTTCTTC.

This clonotype has only a few counts. The chain carries TRBV2 and TRBJ2-7, with 8 positions matching TRBD2. Per the germline V gene, CDR1 is SNHLY and CDR2 is FYNNEI. The CDR3 extends over 16 amino acids. The V gene end was trimmed by 6 bases and the J gene end by 2 bases; junction bases not matched to a gene: 12. The chain's CDR3 is CASRGGSGGPPYEQYF. As DNA, the CDR3 is TGTGCCAGCAGGGGGGGAAGCGGGGGTCCCCCCTACGAGCAGTACTTC.

This clonotype was counted a few times. This sequence joins TRBV4-1 and TRBJ2-3; TRBD2 matches 13 bases. Germline CDR1 reads MGHRA; CDR2 reads YSYEKL. The CDR3 has 18 residues. V lost 5 bases, J lost 3 bases, and 11 bases stayed unmatched. CDR3 bases: TGCGCCAGCAGCTCCGGGACTAGCGGGGTCAAAAGTACAGATACGCAGTATTTT. It translates to CASSSGTSGVKSTDTQYF.